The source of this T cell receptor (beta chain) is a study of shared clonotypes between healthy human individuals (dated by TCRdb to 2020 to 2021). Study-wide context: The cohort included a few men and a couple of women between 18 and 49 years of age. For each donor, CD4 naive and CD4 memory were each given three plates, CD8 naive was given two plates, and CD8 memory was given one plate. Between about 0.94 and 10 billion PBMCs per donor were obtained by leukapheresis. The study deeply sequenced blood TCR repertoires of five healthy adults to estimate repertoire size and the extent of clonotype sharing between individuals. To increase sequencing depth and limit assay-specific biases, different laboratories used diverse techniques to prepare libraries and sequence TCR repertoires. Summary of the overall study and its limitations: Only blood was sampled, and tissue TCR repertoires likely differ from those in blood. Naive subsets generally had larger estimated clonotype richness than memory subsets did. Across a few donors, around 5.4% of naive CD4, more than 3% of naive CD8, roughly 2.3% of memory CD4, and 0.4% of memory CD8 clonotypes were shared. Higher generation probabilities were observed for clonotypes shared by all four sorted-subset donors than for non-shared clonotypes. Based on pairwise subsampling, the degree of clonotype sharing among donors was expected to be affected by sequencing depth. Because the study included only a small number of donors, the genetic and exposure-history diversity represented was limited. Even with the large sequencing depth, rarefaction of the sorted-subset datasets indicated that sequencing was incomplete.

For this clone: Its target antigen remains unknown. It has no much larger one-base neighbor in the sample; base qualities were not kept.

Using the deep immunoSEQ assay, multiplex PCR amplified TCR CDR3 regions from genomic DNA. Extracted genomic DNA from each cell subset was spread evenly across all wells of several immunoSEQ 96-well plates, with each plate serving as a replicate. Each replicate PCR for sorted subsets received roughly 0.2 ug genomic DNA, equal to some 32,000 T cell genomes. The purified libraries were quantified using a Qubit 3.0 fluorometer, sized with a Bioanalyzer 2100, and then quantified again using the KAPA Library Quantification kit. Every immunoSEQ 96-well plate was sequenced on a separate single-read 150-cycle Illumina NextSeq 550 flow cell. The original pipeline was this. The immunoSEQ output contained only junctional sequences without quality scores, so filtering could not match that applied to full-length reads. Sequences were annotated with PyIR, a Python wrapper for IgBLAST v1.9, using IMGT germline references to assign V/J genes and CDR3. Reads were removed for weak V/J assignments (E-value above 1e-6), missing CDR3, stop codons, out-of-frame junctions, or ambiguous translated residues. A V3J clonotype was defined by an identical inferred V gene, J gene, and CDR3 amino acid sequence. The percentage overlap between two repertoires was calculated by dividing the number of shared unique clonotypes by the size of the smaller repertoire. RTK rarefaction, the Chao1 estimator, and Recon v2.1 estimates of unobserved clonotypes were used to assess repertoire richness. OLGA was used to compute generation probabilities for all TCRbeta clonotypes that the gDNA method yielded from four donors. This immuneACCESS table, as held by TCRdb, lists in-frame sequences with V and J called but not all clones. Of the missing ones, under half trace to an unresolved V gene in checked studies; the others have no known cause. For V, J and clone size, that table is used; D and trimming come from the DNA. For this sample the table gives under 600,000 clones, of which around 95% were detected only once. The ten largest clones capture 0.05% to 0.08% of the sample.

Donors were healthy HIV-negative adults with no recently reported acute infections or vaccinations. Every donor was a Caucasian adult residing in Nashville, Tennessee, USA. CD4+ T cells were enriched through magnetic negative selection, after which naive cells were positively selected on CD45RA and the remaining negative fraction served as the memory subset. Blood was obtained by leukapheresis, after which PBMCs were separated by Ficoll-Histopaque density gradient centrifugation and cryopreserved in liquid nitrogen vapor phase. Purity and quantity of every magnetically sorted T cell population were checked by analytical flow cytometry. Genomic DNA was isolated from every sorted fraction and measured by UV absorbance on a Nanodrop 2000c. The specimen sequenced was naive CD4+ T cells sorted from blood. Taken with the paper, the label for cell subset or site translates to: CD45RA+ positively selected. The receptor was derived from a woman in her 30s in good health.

In nucleotides, the sequence is TGTGCCAGCAGTCCAAGCTACGCCGGGGGGGGTTTGTACGAGCAGTACTTC. Translation gives CASSPSYAGGGLYEQYF. In this chain, TRBV28 is recombined with TRBJ2-7; TRBD2 aligns with 8 central bases. V ends up 5 bases short and J 4 bases short, with an unmatched junction base count of 16. From the cysteine up to the phenylalanine, the CDR3 has a length of 17 residues. CDR3 DNA only is kept here, 51 bases in frame from base 1. The germline V gene specifies MDHEN as CDR1 and SYDVKM as CDR2. This CDR3, with the reference TRBV28 and TRBJ2-7 proteins standing in past its ends, gives the full variable domain DVKVTQSSRYLVKRTGEKVFLECVQDMDHENMFWYRQDPGLGLRLIYFSYDVKMKEKGDIPEGYSVSREKKERFSLILESASTNQTSMYLCASSPSYAGGGLYEQYFGPGTRLTVT.